Each of the 7 T cell receptor beta chains below was sequenced from the same sample in a study of shared clonotypes between healthy human individuals (dated by TCRdb to 2020 to 2021). To prepare the library, the immunoSEQ multiplex PCR assay was applied. TCRdb retrieved this table from immuneACCESS and kept in-frame rearrangements only. Not all clones are present; in checked studies, unresolved V genes account for under half, and no reason is known for the remainder. The sample yields millions of clones; approximately 90% were counted once. The ten largest clones capture under 0.15% of the sample. The sample comprised naive CD4+ T cells sorted from blood. Interpreted using the paper, the cell subset or site label stands for: CD45RA+ positively selected. Source of these receptors: a man aged 18 to 30 in good health.

V usage is TRBV12-5 and J usage is TRBJ2-1; TRBD2 matches 7 bases. Unmatched junction bases numbered 10, after V lost 0 bases and J lost 8 bases. The CDR3 spans 16 residues. Germline V gene lookup returns CDR1 LGHNT and CDR2 FRNRAP. CDR3 in amino acids: CASGLVYVGGPHEQFF. The CDR3 DNA is TGTGCTAGTGGTTTGGTATATGTGGGAGGGCCCCATGAGCAGTTCTTC.

This clone was found once. The sample holds other DNA sequences that translate to the same CDR3. The chain is built from TRBV7-2 and TRBJ1-5; D is unresolved. V shed 5 bases and J shed 2 bases, with 10 bases lying between them. Germline CDR1 and CDR2: SGHTA and FQGNSA. The CDR3 covers 14 residues. The CDR3 DNA reads as TGTGCCAGCAGCCGGGGTGGGGGCAATCAGCCCCAGCATTTT. As protein: CASSRGGGNQPQHF.

This sequence joins TRBV11-2 and TRBJ1-6, with 7 bases aligning to TRBD1. CDR3 length: 14 amino acids. Germline values: CDR1 SGHAT, CDR2 FQNNGV. V lost 3 bases and J lost 7; bases outside the gene matches: 3. CDR3 coding DNA: TGTGCCAGCAGCTTCCGGGACAGCAATTCACCCCTCCACTTT. It translates to CASSFRDSNSPLHF.

The rearrangement links TRBV7-9 to TRBJ1-1; tentative D call: TRBD1 (6 bases). This CDR3 region has 14 residues. CDR1 and CDR2 from the germline V gene are SEHNR and FQNEAQ (reference sequence). Deletions cut 5 bases from V and 6 bases from J, with 16 bases between. Here the CDR3 DNA reads TGTGCCAGCAGCCCGCGGAGGGGGGGCTCTGAAGCTTTCTTT. It codes for CASSPRRGGSEAFF.

This chain uses TRBV10-3 with TRBJ1-2; the D gene is possibly TRBD1 (5 bases). Per germline, CDR1 ENHRY and CDR2 SYGVKD. The CDR3 covers 14 residues. V was shortened by 6 bases and J by 3 bases, with 14 bases between the two germline ends. CDR3 amino acids: CAISPGGRDYGYTF. The CDR3 DNA follows: TGTGCCATCAGCCCGGGCGGCAGGGACTATGGCTACACCTTC.

The V gene is TRBV6-1, the J gene TRBJ2-7; D not certain. The V end lost 2 bases, the J end lost 5 bases, and 7 bases lay between the germline ends. The length of the CDR3 is 12 residues. The V gene's germline CDR1 is MNHNS and CDR2 SASEGT. CDR3 sequence: CASSESWDEQYF. In DNA form, the CDR3 reads TGTGCCAGCAGTGAAAGTTGGGACGAGCAGTACTTC.

V usage is TRBV5-1 and J usage is TRBJ2-3; TRBD2 matches at 8 bases. J gave up 4 bases and V 7 bases, and 11 bases lay outside the gene matches. The CDR3 has 15 amino acids. Germline V lookup: CDR1 SGHRS, CDR2 YFSETQ. The CDR3 sequence is CASRALAELADTQYF. The CDR3 DNA is TGCGCCAGCCGGGCACTAGCGGAGTTAGCAGATACGCAGTATTTT.